One sample yielded the 23 T cell receptor beta chains listed below, sequenced in a study of tumor-infiltrating lymphocytes in primary liver carcinoma. For each extraction, RNA and DNA were obtained together from about 21-30 mg of unsorted bulk tissue. A primer in the constant region served to generate TCR beta cDNA from 500 to 600 ng of total RNA. Library construction for TCR beta comprised three nested multiplex PCR rounds performed with slightly modified ARM-PCR. Researchers ran the first two PCR rounds for around 10 cycles each with TRBV1-TRBV30 forward primers and a C-beta reverse primer. TCRdb re-called the multiplex PCR reads with MiXCR, one entry per CDR3 protein. The data contain tens of thousands of distinct CDR3 sequences, roughly 72% of them seen just once; the ten biggest clones take up 26%. Input material: tumor-adjacent normal liver tissue. Every receptor here comes from a middle-aged man with primary liver carcinoma and hepatitis B virus infection.

About this clonotype itself: This may be a read error, as it is one base from a much larger clone. The V gene is TRBV7-9, the J gene TRBJ2-7; TRBD1 matches at 7 bases. V lost 3 bases, J lost 0 bases, and 14 bases stayed unmatched. The CDR3 is 18 amino acids. The germline V gene encodes CDR1 SEHNR and CDR2 FQNEAQ (reference sequence). The CDR3 here is CASSFPGQSTALSYEQYF. CDR3 DNA sequence: TGTGCCAGCAGCTTCCCGGGACAGTCCACAGCGCTCTCCTACGAGCAGTACTTC. The variable domain in full, completed from reference TRBV7-9 and TRBJ2-7, reads DTGVSQNPRHKITKRGQNVTFRCDPISEHNRLYWYRQTLGQGPEFLTYFQNEAQLEKSRLLSDRFSAERPKGSFSTLEIQRTEQGDSAMYLCASSFPGQSTALSYEQYFGPGTRLTVT.

The gene calls are TRBV29-1 and TRBJ2-1; weak D call: TRBD1 (6 bases). CDR3 length equals 13 residues. Germline assignment: CDR1 SQVTM and CDR2 ANQGSEA. This chain's CDR3 is CIAARGLNNEQFF. CDR3 nucleotide sequence: TGCATCGCTGCCAGGGGCTTAAACAATGAGCAGTTCTTC.

Details on this clonotype: One end of the junction does not line up with germline, which may come from a read error. The genes are TRBV6-1 and TRBJ2-7, with D maybe TRBD2 (5 bases). The CDR3 has 13 residues. The V gene's germline CDR1 is MNHNS and CDR2 SASEGT. The CDR3 reads CASRDYKEYEHYF. Written as DNA, the CDR3 is TGTGCCAGCCGGGATTACAAGGAATACGAGCATTACTTC.

Comments on this clonotype: Because it lacks the conserved phenylalanine or tryptophan at the end, this CDR3 is likely a read error. The chain couples TRBV11-2 to TRBJ2-1; D is ambiguous. The J call may be in error: the DNA end matches TRBJ2-7 better. There are 15 residues in the CDR3. Germline values: CDR1 SGHAT, CDR2 FQNNGV. The CDR3 here is CASSLDLIATPVQYL. CDR3 sequence (DNA): TGTGCCAGCAGCTTAGATCTAATCGCTACCCCCGTACAGTACTTA.

The sample holds a few counts of this clonotype. Its ends do not fully match the called genes, so a read error is possible. J is TRBJ1-3 and V is TRBV7-9; no definite D call. Per germline, CDR1 SEHNR and CDR2 FQNEAQ (reference sequence). The CDR3 is 16 residues long. Here the CDR3 reads CASSPPSGVSGNIIYF. CDR3 in DNA: TGTGCCAGCAGCCCACCCTCCGGGGTGAGTGGAAACATCATATATTTT.

In this sample, this clonotype turned up a few times. A much larger clone differs from this one at a single base, so this may be a read error. The chain is built from TRBV7-8 and TRBJ2-1, with 11 positions matching TRBD2. Germline V CDR1 and CDR2: SGHVS, FQNEAQ. This CDR3 is 17 amino acids long. CDR3: CANSFLAGGPVSNEQFF. CDR3 sequence (DNA): TGTGCCAACAGCTTCTTAGCGGGAGGGCCGGTTTCCAATGAGCAGTTCTTC.

This chain uses TRBV4-1 with TRBJ2-7; either TRBD1 or TRBD2 may supply D (5 bases each). The CDR3 extends over 14 amino acids. With 4 bases removed from V and 2 bases from J, the gap between germline ends came to 12 bases. CDR1 and CDR2 (germline): MGHRA, YSYEKL. The CDR3 region is CASSRGSGTYEQYF. In DNA, the CDR3 is TGCGCCAGCAGCCGAGGGTCAGGGACCTACGAGCAGTACTTC.

The chain uses TRBV10-3 and TRBJ2-1; D gene unclear. V lost 2 bases, J lost 3 bases, and 8 bases lay in between. The germline V gene encodes CDR1 ENHRY and CDR2 SYGVKD. This CDR3 spans 14 amino acids. The CDR3 nucleotides are TGTGCCATCAGTGAGGGTGGTTTCTACAATGAGCAGTTCTTC. It specifies CAISEGGFYNEQFF.

V usage is TRBV18 and J usage is TRBJ2-5, with unresolved D. CDR3 length equals 14 residues. CDR1 is KGHSH, CDR2 LQKENI, per germline. The V gene lost 7 bases and the J gene lost 4 bases, with 16 bases spanning the gap. The CDR3 spells CASFPLKGGETQYF. CDR3 coding DNA: TGTGCCAGCTTCCCTTTAAAGGGTGGAGAGACCCAGTACTTC.

This clonotype has a handful of counts. The chain links TRBV7-2 to TRBJ2-7; tentatively, D is TRBD2 (6 bases). Germline assignment: CDR1 SGHTA and CDR2 FQGNSA. The CDR3 runs to 14 residues. Trimming cost V 5 bases and J 0 bases, with 11 bases left between them. The CDR3 reads CASSLGLSSYEQYF. The CDR3 bases are TGTGCCAGCAGCCTGGGACTTAGCTCCTACGAGCAGTACTTC.

The V gene is TRBV4-1, the J gene TRBJ2-7, with D maybe TRBD1 (6 bases). The V end was cut by 8 bases, the J end by 4 bases, with 15 bases between. This CDR3 region has 13 residues. Germline CDR1 MGHRA, CDR2 YSYEKL. The CDR3 reads CASGLYRAYEQYF. The CDR3 DNA reads as TGCGCCAGCGGCCTATACAGGGCGTACGAGCAGTACTTC.

The chain links TRBV11-1 to TRBJ2-7; maybe TRBD1 (5 bases). CDR3 length: 12 amino acids. Between the trimmed V and J ends, which lost 7 bases and 6 bases, there was a span of 13 bases. Germline V gene data show CDR1 as SGHAT and CDR2 as FQDESV (reference sequence). The CDR3 protein is CASNPDSCEQYF. In DNA, the CDR3 is TGTGCCAGCAACCCAGACAGTTGCGAGCAGTACTTC.

This chain links TRBV4-2 with TRBJ2-7; the D gene is possibly TRBD2 (6 bases). Germline CDR1 and CDR2: LGHNA and YNFKEQ. The CDR3 loop spans 15 amino acids. V gave up 1 base and J gave up 5 bases, with 15 bases separating them. The CDR3 region has the DNA TGTGCCAGCAGCCAAGCTCTAGCGAGCCACCACGAGCAGTACTTC. Its protein product is CASSQALASHHEQYF.

Points on this clonotype: The junction differs from germline at one of its ends, possibly a read error. This rearrangement joins TRBV11-2 to TRBJ2-7, with D hard to call. The CDR3 has 15 amino acids. Germline CDR1 reads SGHAT; CDR2 reads FQNNGV. The CDR3 coding sequence is TGTGCCAACAGCCGACCTAATGCACAGTGCGGTGAGCAGTACTTC. Its protein product is CANSRPNAQCGEQYF.

As for this clonotype: This could be a read error, since a much larger clone is one nucleotide away. This chain joins TRBV11-2 and TRBJ2-1, with no clear D. Trimming pared 3 bases from V and 10 bases from J, leaving 7 bases between. Germline CDR1 is SGHAT and CDR2 is FQNNGV. The CDR3 contains 11 residues. CDR3 sequence reads: CASSFDGEQFF. The CDR3 coding sequence is TGTGCCAGCAGCTTTGACGGGGAGCAGTTCTTC.

A note on this clonotype: Its ends do not fully match the called genes, so a read error is possible. The chain couples TRBV28 to TRBJ1-1; no reliable D call. CDR3 length: 15 amino acids. From germline, CDR1 is MDHEN and CDR2 SYDVKM. CDR3: CAISLETGSGTEAFF. DNA of the CDR3: TGTGCCATCAGTTTAGAGACGGGGAGCGGTACTGAAGCTTTCTTT. The full variable domain, completed using reference TRBV28 and TRBJ1-1, is DVKVTQSSRYLVKRTGEKVFLECVQDMDHENMFWYRQDPGLGLRLIYFSYDVKMKEKGDIPEGYSVSREKKERFSLILESASTNQTSMYLCAISLETGSGTEAFFGQGTRLTVV.

Only a few counts were recorded for this clonotype. V and J are TRBV11-2 and TRBJ2-7; no firm D call. V was clipped by 2 bases and J by 2 bases, with 10 bases between them. Germline V lookup: CDR1 SGHAT, CDR2 FQNNGV. This CDR3 comprises 14 residues. CDR3 region: CASSLTEEAYEQYF. The DNA of the CDR3 is TGTGCCAGCAGCTTAACCGAGGAAGCCTACGAGCAGTACTTC. Full variable domain (missing parts from reference TRBV11-2 and TRBJ2-7): EAGVAQSPRYKIIEKRQSVAFWCNPISGHATLYWYQQILGQGPKLLIQFQNNGVVDDSQLPKDRFSAERLKGVDSTLKIQPAKLEDSAVYLCASSLTEEAYEQYFGPGTRLTVT.

The CDR3 nucleotides read TGCGCCAGCAGCCAAGATTGGTCCGGGTTCAAAAACATTCAGTACTTC. Protein sequence: CASSQDWSGFKNIQYF. The V gene is TRBV4-1, the J gene TRBJ2-4; no clear D. The length of the CDR3 is 16 residues. From germline, CDR1 is MGHRA and CDR2 YSYEKL. V lost 0 bases and J 3 bases, leaving 12 bases between the germline ends.

With regard to this clonotype: The germline gene is not matched at one end of the junction; a read error may be the cause. J is TRBJ2-1 and V is TRBV5-6, with D tentatively TRBD2 (5 bases). This CDR3 comprises 16 residues. Per germline, CDR1 SGHDT and CDR2 YYEEEE. In DNA form, the CDR3 reads TGTTCCAGCAGCTTGGCGGGTGAAAACTCCTACAATGAGCAGTTCTTC. Amino acids: CSSSLAGENSYNEQFF. Together with reference TRBV5-6 and TRBJ2-1, the CDR3 gives the full variable domain: DAGVTQSPTHLIKTRGQQVTLRCSPKSGHDTVSWYQQALGQGPQFIFQYYEEEERQRGNFPDRFSGHQFPNYSSELNVNALLLGDSALYLCSSSLAGENSYNEQFFGPGTRLTVL.

This clonotype was found many times. Sequence at one end of the junction differs from germline and may be a read error. The chain joins TRBV4-1 to TRBJ2-3; D is unclear. Germline-derived CDR1 and CDR2 are MGHRA and YSYEKL. This CDR3 has 15 amino acids. The CDR3: CANSQDPSGRDTQYF. The CDR3 DNA sequence: TGCGCCAACAGCCAAGATCCGAGTGGAAGGGATACGCAGTATTTT.

This clonotype has just one count. This rearrangement joins TRBV6-1 to TRBJ2-1; 7 bases are shared with TRBD2. This CDR3 region has 16 residues. Germline CDR1 is MNHNS and CDR2 is SASEGT. J lost 12 bases, V lost 7 bases, and 21 bases had no gene match. CDR3 in DNA: TGTGCCAGCATCCTGGGGACTACTAGAGGGAATAGAGGGCAGTTCTTC. Protein sequence: CASILGTTRGNRGQFF.

Concerning this clonotype itself: Here the CDR3 omits its conserved ending phenylalanine or tryptophan, so a read error is the likely source. The rearrangement joins TRBV10-3 to TRBJ2-3, with D perhaps TRBD1 (6 bases). Germline CDR1 reads ENHRY; CDR2 reads SYGVKD. The V end was cut by 2 bases, the J end by 2 bases, with 11 bases between. The CDR3 has 15 residues. The CDR3 DNA reads as TGTGCCATCAGTGAGGAAGGGGGTCCCACAGATACGCAGTATTAT. This encodes CAISEEGGPTDTQYY.

A note on this clonotype: One end of the junction is discordant with germline, which a read error may explain. V usage is TRBV4-1 and J usage is TRBJ2-7, with D maybe TRBD1 (6 bases). The CDR3 extends over 15 amino acids. Germline V gene data show CDR1 as MGHRA and CDR2 as YSYEKL. DNA of the CDR3: TGCGCCAGCGGCCAAGATCACGGACAGTTTTACAAGCAGTACTTC. Residues: CASGQDHGQFYKQYF.